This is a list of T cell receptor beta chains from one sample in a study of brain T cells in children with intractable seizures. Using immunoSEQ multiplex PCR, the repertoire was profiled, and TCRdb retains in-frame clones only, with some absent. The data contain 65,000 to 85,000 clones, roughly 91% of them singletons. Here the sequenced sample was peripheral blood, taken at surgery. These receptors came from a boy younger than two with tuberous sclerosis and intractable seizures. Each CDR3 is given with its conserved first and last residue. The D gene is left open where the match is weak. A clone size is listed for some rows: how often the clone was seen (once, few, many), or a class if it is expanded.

CASSSLLADPDTQYF TGTGCCAGCAGCTCCCTACTAGCGGATCCAGATACGCAGTATTTT TRBD2 TRBJ2-3 TRBV11-3 -
CASRSYREVGELFF TGTGCCAGCCGTTCGTACAGGGAGGTCGGGGAGCTGTTTTTT - TRBJ2-2 TRBV6-5 -
CASSHRASSGGSNQPQHF TGTGCCAGCAGTCATCGGGCCTCCTCGGGGGGAAGCAATCAGCCCCAGCATTTT - TRBJ1-5 TRBV6-6 -
CASSSPNLAGVSNEQFF TGTGCCAGCAGCTCGCCAAACTTAGCGGGAGTAAGCAATGAGCAGTTCTTC TRBD2 TRBJ2-1 TRBV5-8 -
CASSRGSGGSYNEQFF TGCGCCAGCAGCCGAGGGAGCGGCGGTTCCTACAATGAGCAGTTCTTC - TRBJ2-1 TRBV4-1 once
CASSQGGARAFF TGTGCCAGCAGCCAAGGGGGGGCTAGAGCTTTCTTT - TRBJ1-1 TRBV3-1/TRBV3-2 -
CASSLNPDPEQFF TGTGCCAGCAGCCTCAACCCGGACCCTGAGCAGTTCTTC - TRBJ2-1 TRBV7-9 -
CASSMVGLGQPQHF TGTGCCAGTAGTATGGTAGGTCTAGGTCAGCCCCAGCATTTT - TRBJ1-5 TRBV19 -
CASSEAGAPSYEQYF TGTGCCAGCAGTGAAGCGGGAGCTCCGTCCTACGAGCAGTACTTC - TRBJ2-7 TRBV6-1 -
CAWSVGSNQPQHF TGTGCCTGGAGTGTAGGGAGCAATCAGCCCCAGCATTTT - TRBJ1-5 TRBV30 few
CASSPVGTSGYNEQFF TGTGCCAGCAGCCCGGTTGGGACTAGCGGGTACAATGAGCAGTTCTTC TRBD2 TRBJ2-1 TRBV5-4 -
CASSLGAGDTGELFF TGTGCCAGCAGCTTAGGGGCAGGGGACACCGGGGAGCTGTTTTTT - TRBJ2-2 TRBV7-9 few
CASYSLVRGYTEAFF TGTGCCAGTTACTCGCTAGTTCGCGGATACACTGAAGCTTTCTTT - TRBJ1-1 TRBV19 once
CASSIGQGGNQPQHF TGTGCCAGTAGTATAGGGCAGGGAGGCAATCAGCCCCAGCATTTT - TRBJ1-5 TRBV19 few
CASSYRETQYF TGTGCCAGCAGTTACAGGGAGACCCAGTACTTC - TRBJ2-5 TRBV6-2/TRBV6-3 -
CASSPRGVAGGSYEQYF TGTGCCAGCAGCCCTCGGGGGGTAGCGGGAGGATCCTACGAGCAGTACTTC TRBD2 TRBJ2-7 TRBV7-9 few
CASSEGLRGPSTDTQYF TGCGCCAGCAGCGAGGGTCTCCGCGGGCCTAGCACAGATACGCAGTATTTT - TRBJ2-3 TRBV5-1 -
CASSLADKVVYGYTF TGCGCCAGCAGCTTGGCCGACAAGGTTGTCTATGGCTACACCTTC - TRBJ1-2 TRBV5-1 -
CASFQGEYYGYTF TGTGCCAGCTTCCAGGGGGAGTACTATGGCTACACCTTC TRBD1 TRBJ1-2 TRBV5-6 -
CASSFASGRRVSYNEQFF TGTGCCAGCAGCTTCGCTAGCGGGAGAAGGGTTTCCTACAATGAGCAGTTCTTC TRBD2 TRBJ2-1 TRBV11-3 -
CASSYGAGGKEKLFF TGCGCCAGCAGCTATGGGGCGGGAGGTAAGGAAAAACTGTTTTTT - TRBJ1-4 TRBV5-1 -
CASSYSVSGKGYTF TGTGCCAGCAGTTACTCGGTGTCAGGGAAAGGCTACACCTTC - TRBJ1-2 TRBV6-5 -
CASNRDSTGELFF TGTGCCAGCAACAGGGACTCCACCGGGGAGCTGTTTTTT - TRBJ2-2 TRBV12-3/TRBV12-4 -
CASSEGRSYNEQFF TGCGCCAGCAGTGAGGGTCGATCTTACAATGAGCAGTTCTTC - TRBJ2-1 TRBV10-2 -
CASSFRSPTQETQYF TGTGCCAGCAGCTTCAGATCTCCCACCCAAGAGACCCAGTACTTC - TRBJ2-5 TRBV7-9 -
CASSLVGRANYGYTF TGCGCCAGCAGCTTGGTGGGTCGGGCTAACTATGGCTACACCTTC - TRBJ1-2 TRBV5-1 -
CASSSGGSPITDTQYF TGTGCCAGCTCGAGCGGGGGGTCCCCGATCACAGATACGCAGTATTTT TRBD2 TRBJ2-3 TRBV19 -
CASSSDPSNSPLHF TGTGCCAGCAGTTCCGACCCCTCTAATTCACCCCTCCACTTT - TRBJ1-6 TRBV6-6 -
CASAVLDRAFNEQFF TGCGCCAGCGCGGTTCTGGACAGGGCTTTCAATGAGCAGTTCTTC TRBD1 TRBJ2-1 TRBV4-1 -
CASSQDSANQPQHF TGCGCCAGCAGCCAAGACAGCGCCAATCAGCCCCAGCATTTT - TRBJ1-5 TRBV4-1 -
CASSLTSGSEQYF TGTGCCAGCAGTTTAACTAGCGGGAGCGAGCAGTACTTC TRBD2 TRBJ2-7 TRBV28 -